These 32 T cell receptor beta chains came from one sample sequenced in a study of T-cell reconstitution after alpha-beta-depleted transplantation in children. The library targeted TCRbeta and was prepared with unique molecular identifiers. TCRdb reprocessed the PCR reads with MiXCR, giving one entry per CDR3 protein. Among about 420,000 distinct CDR3 sequences listed, approximately 11% were seen once. The sample here was PBMCs from the stem cell graft donor, taken from the stem cell graft. These receptor sequences come from a human donor who donated a stem cell graft to a child with acute myeloid leukemia.

This clonotype was found many times. This chain uses TRBV2 with TRBJ2-3; perhaps TRBD1 as D (5 bases). Trimming took 6 bases from V and 4 from J, leaving 14 bases between them. This CDR3 is built from 14 residues. Germline CDR1 reads SNHLY; CDR2 reads FYNNEI. CDR3 sequence reads: CASRARQGPDTQYF. CDR3 DNA sequence: TGTGCCAGCAGGGCGAGGCAGGGCCCAGATACGCAGTATTTT.

This clonotype was recorded at least ten times. The chain joins TRBV12-3 or TRBV12-4 to TRBJ1-4, with TRBD1 as a possible D gene (6 bases). V lost 7 bases to trimming and J lost 8 bases, with 11 bases between them. The CDR3 extends over 12 amino acids. CDR3 residues: CASTTGSEKLFF. The CDR3 coding sequence is TGTGCCAGCACGACAGGCTCCGAAAAACTGTTTTTT.

In its sample, this clonotype was seen a few times. This chain uses TRBV29-1 with TRBJ2-2, with D perhaps given as TRBD1 or TRBD2 (5 bases each). Germline V gene data show CDR1 as SQVTM and CDR2 as ANQGSEA. This CDR3 is built from 11 residues. With 6 bases removed from V and 5 bases from J, the gap between germline ends came to 7 bases. The CDR3 region is CSVRETGELFF. DNA for the CDR3: TGCAGCGTCAGGGAGACCGGGGAGCTGTTTTTT.

The sample holds a few counts of this clonotype. The rearrangement links TRBV18 to TRBJ2-7; D is uncertain. CDR3 length equals 16 residues. Per germline, CDR1 KGHSH and CDR2 LQKENI. Trimming took 3 bases from V and 4 from J, leaving 19 bases between them. The CDR3 sequence is CASSPRRTAGKYEQYF. Written as DNA, the CDR3 is TGTGCCAGCTCACCGCGCAGGACGGCTGGCAAATACGAGCAGTACTTC.

The sample holds a few counts of this clonotype. The chain links TRBV12-3 or TRBV12-4 to TRBJ2-7, with D perhaps matching TRBD1 or TRBD2 (6 bases each). This CDR3 contains 15 residues. The ends were cut back, 3 bases at V and 4 bases at J, with 16 bases in the middle. The CDR3 reads CASSFRRGSQYEQYF. CDR3 DNA: TGTGCCAGCAGTTTTAGGAGGGGGTCCCAATACGAGCAGTACTTC.

This clonotype was recorded a few times. The V and J genes are TRBV5-6 and TRBJ2-3; weak D call: TRBD2 (5 bases). This CDR3 has 14 residues. The germline V gene encodes CDR1 SGHDT and CDR2 YYEEEE. V was cut by 2 bases and J by 4 bases, with 11 bases left in between. CDR3 in DNA: TGTGCCAGCAGCTTTTCGTCCGGGGCAGATACGCAGTATTTT. It encodes CASSFSSGADTQYF.

This chain links TRBV29-1 with TRBJ2-3; D ambiguous. The ends were cut back, 4 bases at V and 2 bases at J, with 10 bases in the middle. From germline, CDR1 is SQVTM and CDR2 ANQGSEA. There are 13 residues in the CDR3. CDR3 sequence reads: CSVVLGNTDTQYF. Here the CDR3 DNA reads TGCAGCGTTGTTCTAGGAAACACAGATACGCAGTATTTT.

The sample holds many counts of this clonotype. The chain is built from TRBV10-3 and TRBJ2-5; D possibly corresponds to TRBD1 (6 bases). The ends were cut back, 10 bases at V and 1 base at J, with 16 bases in the middle. In germline, CDR1 is ENHRY, CDR2 SYGVKD. The CDR3 has 14 amino acids. The CDR3 protein is CASKTQGSQETQYF. The CDR3 DNA sequence: TGTGCCAGCAAAACACAGGGATCCCAAGAGACCCAGTACTTC.

At least ten counts were recorded for this clonotype. V usage is TRBV7-3 and J usage is TRBJ2-2; perhaps TRBD1 as D (6 bases). V lost 5 bases, J lost 4 bases, and 11 bases lay in between. CDR1 is SGHTA and CDR2 is FQGTGA in the germline V gene. The CDR3 has 14 residues. Here the CDR3 DNA reads TGTGCCAGCAGCCCCGGGACAATCACCGGGGAGCTGTTTTTT. Protein product: CASSPGTITGELFF.

CDR3 coding DNA: TGTGCCACCCGGGGGACCGGGGAGCTGTTTTTT. This codes for CATRGTGELFF. This chain uses TRBV6-6 with TRBJ2-2, with a tentative D call TRBD2 (6 bases). Germline CDR1 MNHNY, CDR2 SVGAGI (reference sequence). V dropped 10 bases and J dropped 5 bases, with 8 bases sitting between them. The CDR3 extends over 11 amino acids.

This clonotype was recorded a few times. V usage is TRBV11-1 and J usage is TRBJ2-5; D ambiguous. V gave up 2 bases and J gave up 4 bases, with 8 bases separating them. Germline assignment: CDR1 SGHAT and CDR2 FQDESV (reference sequence). The CDR3 has 13 residues. In DNA, the CDR3 is TGTGCCAGCAGCTTAAGCCCCGCAGAGACCCAGTACTTC. It translates to CASSLSPAETQYF.

This clonotype was found many times. The rearrangement joins TRBV12-3 or TRBV12-4 to TRBJ2-2, with D uncertain. The CDR3 length is 13 residues. The germline V and J ends were trimmed by 0 bases and 5 bases, with 4 bases remaining between them. CDR3 sequence (DNA): TGTGCCAGCAGTTTAGCGCATACCGGGGAGCTGTTTTTT. The encoded protein is CASSLAHTGELFF.

This clonotype was seen at least ten times. The chain couples TRBV9 to TRBJ2-5, with 8 bases fitting TRBD2. CDR1 and CDR2 from the germline V gene are SGDLS and YYNGEE. CDR3 length: 14 amino acids. The V and J ends lost 3 bases and 5 bases, in that order; junction bases with no gene match: 6. The CDR3 here is CASSAGAGDETQYF. The CDR3 coding sequence is TGTGCCAGCAGCGCCGGAGCGGGAGACGAGACCCAGTACTTC.

V gene TRBV12-3 or TRBV12-4 combines with J gene TRBJ2-1; 13 nucleotides align to TRBD2. After removal of 6 bases from V and 11 bases from J, the junction contained 10 bases not matched to a gene. The CDR3 length is 15 residues. The DNA for the CDR3 is TGTGCCAGCAGCCAAACTAGCGGGAGGGACCTTAAGCAGTTCTTC. Protein product: CASSQTSGRDLKQFF.

This clonotype showed up just a few times. The chain carries TRBV7-2 and TRBJ2-1, with TRBD2 identical over 11 bases. The V gene end was trimmed by 0 bases and the J gene end by 6 bases; junction bases not matched to a gene: 7. The CDR3 contains 17 residues. In germline, CDR1 is SGHTA, CDR2 FQGNSA. The CDR3: CASSLALRLAGRNEQFF. DNA for the CDR3: TGTGCCAGCAGCTTAGCGCTAAGACTAGCGGGACGCAATGAGCAGTTCTTC.

A few counts support this clonotype. The genes are TRBV13 and TRBJ2-7, with 8 bases lining up with TRBD1. Germline CDR1 reads PRHDT; CDR2 reads FYEKMQ (reference sequence). The CDR3 is made up of 13 amino acids. V was clipped by 5 bases and J by 12 bases; unmatched bases: 12. CDR3 sequence (DNA): TGTGCCAGCAGCCAGGGCCGGGACAGGAATTCGTACTTC. Protein product: CASSQGRDRNSYF.

This clonotype was counted many times. This chain connects TRBV4-2 to TRBJ2-5, with 11 bases fitting TRBD1. CDR3 length equals 15 residues. CDR1 is LGHNA, CDR2 YNFKEQ, per germline. The V gene end was trimmed by 0 bases and the J gene end by 4 bases; junction bases not matched to a gene: 1. For the CDR3, the DNA is TGTGCCAGCAGCCAAGATGGGACAGGGGGAGAGACCCAGTACTTC. Encoded protein: CASSQDGTGGETQYF.

There are many counts of this clonotype. The V call is TRBV20-1, the J call TRBJ2-3; 7 bases are a match to TRBD1. The CDR3 spans 14 residues. CDR1 and CDR2 from the germline V gene are DFQATT and SNEGSKA (reference sequence). V lost 7 bases to trimming and J lost 1 base; unmatched junction nucleotides: 8. The chain's CDR3 is CSEGAALRTDTQYF. The CDR3 region has the DNA TGCAGTGAGGGGGCCGCACTGCGCACAGATACGCAGTATTTT.

This clonotype was seen only a few times. The J gene is TRBJ2-7, the V gene TRBV20-1, with 9 bases lining up with TRBD1. The V gene end was trimmed by 0 bases and the J gene end by 5 bases; junction bases not matched to a gene: 5. The CDR3 is made up of 14 amino acids. Germline CDR1 reads DFQATT; CDR2 reads SNEGSKA (reference sequence). Written as DNA, the CDR3 is TGCAGTGCTAGAGACGGGACAGGGTCCCACGAGCAGTACTTC. This codes for CSARDGTGSHEQYF.

This clonotype was picked up a small number of times. J is TRBJ2-5 and V is TRBV5-1; the match to TRBD1 covers 7 bases. Per germline, CDR1 SGHRS and CDR2 YFSETQ. Trimming cost V 0 bases and J 5 bases; bases outside gene matches: 7. The CDR3 is 15 amino acids. The CDR3 reads CASSLERGHGETQYF. The CDR3, as DNA: TGCGCCAGCAGCTTGGAGAGGGGGCACGGTGAGACCCAGTACTTC.

The genes are TRBV20-1 and TRBJ2-4; TRBD1 might be the D (6 bases). Germline V gene lookup returns CDR1 DFQATT and CDR2 SNEGSKA (reference sequence). There are 13 residues in the CDR3. Trimming left V 7 bases short and J 9 bases short, with 19 bases between. The CDR3 region is CSGYRANVGIQYF. The CDR3 nucleotides read TGCAGTGGGTACAGGGCCAATGTGGGCATTCAGTACTTC.

The chain combines TRBV7-8 with TRBJ1-6; possibly TRBD1 for D (5 bases). Trimming left V 6 bases short and J 9 bases short, with 15 bases between. This CDR3 has 14 residues. Germline V gene data show CDR1 as SGHVS and CDR2 as FQNEAQ. The CDR3 sequence is CASRVAGSSSPLHF. The CDR3 coding sequence is TGTGCCAGCAGGGTGGCAGGGTCGAGTTCACCCCTCCACTTT.

The V and J genes are TRBV12-3 or TRBV12-4 and TRBJ2-1; 7 bases line up with TRBD2. V lost 5 bases to trimming and J lost 3 bases; unmatched junction nucleotides: 4. This CDR3 spans 14 amino acids. CDR3: CASSMGLNYNEQFF. CDR3 nucleotide sequence: TGTGCCAGCAGTATGGGACTAAACTACAATGAGCAGTTCTTC.

Many counts were recorded for this clonotype. Mismatch with germline at one junction end may stem from a read error. This chain links TRBV7-2 with TRBJ2-5, with TRBD2 matching over 10 bases. CDR3 length: 14 residues. Germline loops: CDR1 SGHTA, CDR2 FQGNSA. This CDR3 is CASSLAGVKETQYF. CDR3 nucleotide sequence: TGTGCCAGCAGCCTAGCGGGAGTAAAAGAGACCCAGTACTTC.

The sample holds a few counts of this clonotype. The chain has TRBV18 and TRBJ1-4, with 8 bases fitting TRBD1. The CDR3 length is 13 residues. V trimming: 4 bases; J trimming: 8 bases; junction bases outside the gene matches: 3. Germline values: CDR1 KGHSH, CDR2 LQKENI. The CDR3 protein is CASSQGQEEKLFF. DNA of the CDR3: TGTGCCAGCTCACAGGGACAGGAGGAAAAACTGTTTTTT.

There are a few counts of this clonotype. This sequence joins TRBV10-3 and TRBJ2-7; 7 bases map to TRBD2. V trimming: 6 bases; J trimming: 3 bases; junction bases outside the gene matches: 14. The CDR3 has 16 amino acids. Germline-derived CDR1 and CDR2 are ENHRY and SYGVKD. The CDR3 coding sequence is TGTGCCATCAGGAGTGGGTCTAGCGGATTAATCTACGAGCAGTACTTC. It specifies CAIRSGSSGLIYEQYF.

This chain joins TRBV6-5 and TRBJ1-1; 7 positions match TRBD1. CDR3 size: 16 residues. Germline-derived CDR1 and CDR2 are MNHEY and SVGAGI. Trimming at V came to 4 bases and at J to 1 base, leaving 9 bases not matched to a gene. This CDR3 reads CASSFPPGQRNTEAFF. CDR3 coding DNA: TGTGCCAGCAGTTTCCCCCCGGGACAGAGGAACACTGAAGCTTTCTTT.

This clonotype was counted many times. This rearrangement joins TRBV5-1 to TRBJ1-2; TRBD1 matches at 8 bases. V gave up 4 bases and J gave up 8 bases; unmatched junction bases: 7. CDR1 and CDR2 (germline): SGHRS, YFSETQ. The CDR3 is 13 amino acids. CDR3 protein: CASSRGQGGGYTF. In nucleotides, the CDR3 is TGCGCCAGCAGCCGCGGACAGGGAGGAGGCTACACCTTC.

CDR3 residues: CASSEASGDAPYEQYV. The DNA for the CDR3 is TGTGCCAGCAGTGAAGCGTCGGGGGATGCTCCCTACGAGCAGTACGTC. The rearrangement uses TRBV6-1 and TRBJ2-7, with a possible D match to TRBD2 (6 bases). The CDR3 loop spans 16 amino acids. Germline CDR1 is MNHNS and CDR2 is SASEGT. The ends were cut back, 0 bases at V and 2 bases at J, with 14 bases in the middle.

The chain joins TRBV5-1 to TRBJ1-3; a weak D match, TRBD1 (6 bases). This CDR3 region has 18 residues. Germline CDR1 and CDR2: SGHRS and YFSETQ. V was clipped by 1 base and J by 0 bases, with 17 bases between them. This chain's CDR3 is CASSLLGGRARSGNTIYF. The DNA for the CDR3 is TGCGCCAGCAGCTTGTTAGGGGGACGAGCCCGCTCTGGAAACACCATATATTTT. The variable domain in full, completed from reference TRBV5-1 and TRBJ1-3, reads KAGVTQTPRYLIKTRGQQVTLSCSPISGHRSVSWYQQTPGQGLQFLFEYFSETQRNKGNFPGRFSGRQFSNSRSEMNVSTLELGDSALYLCASSLLGGRARSGNTIYFGEGSWLTVV.

The CDR3 region is CASSQPTRGSTDTQYF. The CDR3 bases are TGCGCCAGCAGCCAACCGACTAGAGGTAGCACAGATACGCAGTATTTT. The gene calls are TRBV4-1 and TRBJ2-3, with D perhaps TRBD2 (6 bases). V was cut by 2 bases and J by 0 bases, with 12 bases left in between. Looked up from germline, CDR1 is MGHRA and CDR2 is YSYEKL. The CDR3 extends over 16 amino acids.

The genes are TRBV9 and TRBJ2-3; the D gene is possibly TRBD2 (5 bases). The CDR3 has 15 amino acids. Germline assignment: CDR1 SGDLS and CDR2 YYNGEE. The V end lost 0 bases, the J end lost 4 bases, and 12 bases lay between the germline ends. The CDR3 nucleotides read TGTGCCAGCAGCGTAGGTCCGGGATCATCAGATACGCAGTATTTT. It translates to CASSVGPGSSDTQYF.